The T cell receptor beta chain described here comes from a study of T cells in Graves' hyperthyroidism and ophthalmopathy. This clonotype was observed a few times. The diagnostic basis comprised clinical symptoms, serum thyroxine and TRAb, thyroid ultrasound and orbital computed tomography. The CDR3 length is 15 residues. Per the germline V gene, CDR1 is LGHNA and CDR2 is YNFKEQ. Trimming cost V 1 base and J 4 bases; bases outside gene matches: 4. Template material for amplifying TCR beta CDR3 regions consisted of RNA transcripts. First-round RT-PCR with HTBI primers amplified the TCR CDR3 region. In TCRdb, the multiplex PCR reads were re-called with MiXCR into one record per CDR3 protein. The sample has a few hundred thousand distinct CDR3 sequences, roughly 18% seen once; the top ten hold roughly 15%.

J is TRBJ1-3 and V is TRBV4-2; 7 nucleotides match TRBD1. This clonotype was obtained from a woman under 30 with Graves' ophthalmopathy. Sequenced material: blood. In nucleotides, the CDR3 is TGTGCCAGCAGCCAAGGACAGGGCCAAGGAAACACCATATATTTT. The encoded protein is CASSQGQGQGNTIYF.